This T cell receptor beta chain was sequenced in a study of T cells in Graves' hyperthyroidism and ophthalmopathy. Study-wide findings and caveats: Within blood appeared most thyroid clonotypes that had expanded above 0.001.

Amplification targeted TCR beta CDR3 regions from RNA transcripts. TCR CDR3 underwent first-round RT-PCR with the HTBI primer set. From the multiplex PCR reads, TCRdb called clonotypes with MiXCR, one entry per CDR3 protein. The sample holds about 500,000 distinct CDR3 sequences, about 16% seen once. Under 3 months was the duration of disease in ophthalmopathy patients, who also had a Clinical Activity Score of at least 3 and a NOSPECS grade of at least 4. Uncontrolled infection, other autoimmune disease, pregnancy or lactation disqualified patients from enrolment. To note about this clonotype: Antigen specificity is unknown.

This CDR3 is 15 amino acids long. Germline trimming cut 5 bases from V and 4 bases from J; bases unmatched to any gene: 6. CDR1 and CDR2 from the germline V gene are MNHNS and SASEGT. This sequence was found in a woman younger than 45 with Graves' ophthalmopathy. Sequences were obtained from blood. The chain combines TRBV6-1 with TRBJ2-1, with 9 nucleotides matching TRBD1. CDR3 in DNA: TGTGCCAGCAGTCGGGACAGGGTTTCGTACAATGAGCAGTTCTTC. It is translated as CASSRDRVSYNEQFF.